The present T cell receptor (beta chain) was sequenced within a study of regulatory T cells in long-lasting Graves disease. General study results and limits: Possibly, accuracy suffered from the small sample size.

This sample's time point: newly diagnosed GD, antithyroid drugs for less than 3 months. After RNA was extracted from PBMCs, the TCR library was made from it. The authors drew 8.5 to 9.5 milliliters of peripheral blood into EDTA tubes. This CDR3 comprises 14 residues. Deletions cut 6 bases from V and 2 bases from J, with 11 bases between. Through Arm-PCR of CDR3 regions and iRepertoire HTBI primers, TCR beta libraries were built. MiXCR, applied by TCRdb to the multiplex PCR reads, yields one record per CDR3 protein. The sample comprises approximately 350,000 distinct CDR3 sequences, approximately 10% of which are singletons, and 18% rests with the top ten. This clonotype was observed a handful of times. The target antigen is unknown. These data also featured in a second study, about T cells in Graves' hyperthyroidism and ophthalmopathy. According to that study: Carried out on the TCR CDR3, a first-round RT-PCR used the HTBI primer set.

The chain joins TRBV12-3 or TRBV12-4 to TRBJ2-1; no reliable D call. This sample comprised peripheral blood mononuclear cells (PBMCs), obtained at new diagnosis, from a patient treated with antithyroid drugs. The clonotype originates from a young woman with Graves disease. The CDR3 sequence: CASSSSWAYNEQFF. In DNA, the CDR3 is TGTGCCAGCAGCTCCTCTTGGGCCTACAATGAGCAGTTCTTC.